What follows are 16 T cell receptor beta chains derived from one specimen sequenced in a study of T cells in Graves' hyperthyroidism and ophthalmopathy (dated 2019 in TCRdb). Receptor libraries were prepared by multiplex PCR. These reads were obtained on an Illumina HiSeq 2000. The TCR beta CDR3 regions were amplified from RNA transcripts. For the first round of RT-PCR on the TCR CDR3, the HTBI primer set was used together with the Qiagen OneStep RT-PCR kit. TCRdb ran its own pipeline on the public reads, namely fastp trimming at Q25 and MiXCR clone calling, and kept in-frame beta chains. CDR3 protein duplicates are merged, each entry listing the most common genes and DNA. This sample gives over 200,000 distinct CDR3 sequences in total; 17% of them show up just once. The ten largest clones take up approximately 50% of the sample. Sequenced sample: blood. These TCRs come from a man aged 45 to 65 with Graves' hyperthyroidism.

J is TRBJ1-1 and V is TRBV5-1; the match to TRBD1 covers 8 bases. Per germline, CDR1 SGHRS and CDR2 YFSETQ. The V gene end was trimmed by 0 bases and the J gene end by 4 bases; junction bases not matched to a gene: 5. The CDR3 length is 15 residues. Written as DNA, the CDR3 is TGCGCCAGCAGCTTGGAGGCCAGGGGGCTCACTGAAGCTTTCTTT. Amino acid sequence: CASSLEARGLTEAFF.

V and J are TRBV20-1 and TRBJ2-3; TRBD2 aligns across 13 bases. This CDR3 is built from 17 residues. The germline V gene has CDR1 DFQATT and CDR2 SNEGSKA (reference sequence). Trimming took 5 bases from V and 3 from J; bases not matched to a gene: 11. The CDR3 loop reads CSALGLAGPGATDTQYF. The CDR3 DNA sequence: TGCAGTGCTTTGGGACTAGCGGGGCCGGGGGCGACAGATACGCAGTATTTT.

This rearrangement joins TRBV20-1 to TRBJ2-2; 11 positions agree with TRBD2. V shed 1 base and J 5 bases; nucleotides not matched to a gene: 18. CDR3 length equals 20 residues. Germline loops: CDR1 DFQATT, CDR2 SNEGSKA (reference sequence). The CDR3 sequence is CSARGTLGIVAGGATGELFF. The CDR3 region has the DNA TGCAGTGCTAGAGGGACCTTGGGGATAGTAGCGGGAGGGGCTACCGGGGAGCTGTTTTTT.

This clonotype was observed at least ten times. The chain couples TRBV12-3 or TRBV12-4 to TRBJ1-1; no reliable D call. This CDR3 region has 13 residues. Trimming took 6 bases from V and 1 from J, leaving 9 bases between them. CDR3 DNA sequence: TGTGCCAGCAGCTCTCAACGGAACACTGAAGCTTTCTTT. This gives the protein CASSSQRNTEAFF.

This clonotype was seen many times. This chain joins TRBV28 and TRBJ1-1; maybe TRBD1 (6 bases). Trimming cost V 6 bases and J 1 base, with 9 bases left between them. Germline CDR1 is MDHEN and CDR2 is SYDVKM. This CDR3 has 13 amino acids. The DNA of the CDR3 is TGTGCCAGCAGGTTAGGGGGGAACACTGAAGCTTTCTTT. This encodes CASRLGGNTEAFF. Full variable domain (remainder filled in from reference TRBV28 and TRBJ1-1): DVKVTQSSRYLVKRTGEKVFLECVQDMDHENMFWYRQDPGLGLRLIYFSYDVKMKEKGDIPEGYSVSREKKERFSLILESASTNQTSMYLCASRLGGNTEAFFGQGTRLTVV.

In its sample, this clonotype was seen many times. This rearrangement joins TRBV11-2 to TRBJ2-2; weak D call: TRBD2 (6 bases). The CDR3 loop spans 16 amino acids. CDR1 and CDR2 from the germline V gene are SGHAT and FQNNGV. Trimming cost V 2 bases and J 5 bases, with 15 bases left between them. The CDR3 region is CASSLTRGKGTGELFF. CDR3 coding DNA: TGTGCCAGCAGCTTAACGCGGGGAAAAGGAACCGGGGAGCTGTTTTTT.

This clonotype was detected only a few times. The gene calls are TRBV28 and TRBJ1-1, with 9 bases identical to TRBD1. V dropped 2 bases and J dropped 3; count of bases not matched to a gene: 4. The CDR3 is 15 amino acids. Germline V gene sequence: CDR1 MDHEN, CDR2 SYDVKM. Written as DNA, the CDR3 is TGTGCCAGCAGTTTACCCGACAGGGGGGACACTGAAGCTTTCTTT. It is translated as CASSLPDRGDTEAFF.

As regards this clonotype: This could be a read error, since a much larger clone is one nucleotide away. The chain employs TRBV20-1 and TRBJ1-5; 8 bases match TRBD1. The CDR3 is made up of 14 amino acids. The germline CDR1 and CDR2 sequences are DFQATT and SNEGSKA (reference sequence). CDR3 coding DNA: TGCAGTGCTGGAGACGGGGACAGGTATCAGCCCCAGCATTTT. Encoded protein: CSAGDGDRYQPQHF.

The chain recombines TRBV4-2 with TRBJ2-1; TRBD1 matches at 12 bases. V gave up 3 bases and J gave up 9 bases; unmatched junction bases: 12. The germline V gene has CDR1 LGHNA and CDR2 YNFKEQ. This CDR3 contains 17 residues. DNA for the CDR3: TGTGCCAGCAGCCAGTTGGGGGACAGGGGGCCAACCGGTGAGCAGTTCTTC. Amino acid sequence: CASSQLGDRGPTGEQFF.

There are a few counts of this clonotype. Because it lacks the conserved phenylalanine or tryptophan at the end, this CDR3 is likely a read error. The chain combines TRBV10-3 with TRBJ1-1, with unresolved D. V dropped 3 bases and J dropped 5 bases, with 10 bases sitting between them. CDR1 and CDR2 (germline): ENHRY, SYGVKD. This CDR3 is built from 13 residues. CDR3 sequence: CAISDGIGTEAFL. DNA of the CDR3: TGTGCCATCAGTGACGGGATAGGTACTGAAGCTTTCCTT.

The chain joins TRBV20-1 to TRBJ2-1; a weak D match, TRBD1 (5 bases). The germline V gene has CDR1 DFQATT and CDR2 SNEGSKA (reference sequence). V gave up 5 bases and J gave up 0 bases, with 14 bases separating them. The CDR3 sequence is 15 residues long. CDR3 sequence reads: CSARGDRSSYNEQFF. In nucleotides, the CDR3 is TGCAGTGCTCGCGGAGACAGAAGCTCCTACAATGAGCAGTTCTTC.

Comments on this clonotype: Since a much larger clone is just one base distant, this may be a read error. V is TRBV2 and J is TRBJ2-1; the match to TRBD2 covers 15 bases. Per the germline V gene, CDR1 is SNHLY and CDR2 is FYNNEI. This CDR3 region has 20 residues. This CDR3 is CASSLGLAGGPKSSYNEQLF. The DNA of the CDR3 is TGTGCCAGCAGCCTCGGACTAGCGGGAGGGCCTAAGAGCTCCTACAATGAGCAGCTCTTC.

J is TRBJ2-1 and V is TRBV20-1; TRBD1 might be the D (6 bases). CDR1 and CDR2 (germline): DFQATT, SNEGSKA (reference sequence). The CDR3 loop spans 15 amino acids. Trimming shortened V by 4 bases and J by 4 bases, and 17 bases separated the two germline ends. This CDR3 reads CSATNRVWIYNEQFF. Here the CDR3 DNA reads TGCAGTGCTACAAACAGGGTTTGGATATACAATGAGCAGTTCTTC.

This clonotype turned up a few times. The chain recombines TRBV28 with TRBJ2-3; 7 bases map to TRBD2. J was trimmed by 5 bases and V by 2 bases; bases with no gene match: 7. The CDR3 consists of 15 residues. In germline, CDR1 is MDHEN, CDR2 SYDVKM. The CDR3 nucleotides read TGTGCCAGCAGTTTACTAGCGGAGGTCGGAGATACGCAGTATTTT. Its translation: CASSLLAEVGDTQYF.

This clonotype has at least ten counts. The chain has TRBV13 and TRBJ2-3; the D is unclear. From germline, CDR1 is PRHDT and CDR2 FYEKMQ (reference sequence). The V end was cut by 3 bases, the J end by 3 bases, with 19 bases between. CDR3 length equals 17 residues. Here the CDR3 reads CASSFELGDLTTDTQYF. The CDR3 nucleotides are TGTGCCAGCAGCTTTGAATTGGGTGACCTCACGACAGATACGCAGTATTTT. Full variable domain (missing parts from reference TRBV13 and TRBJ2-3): AAGVIQSPRHLIKEKRETATLKCYPIPRHDTVYWYQQGPGQDPQFLISFYEKMQSDKGSIPDRFSAQQFSDYHSELNMSSLELGDSALYFCASSFELGDLTTDTQYFGPGTRLTVL.

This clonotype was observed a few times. The CDR3 nucleotides are TGTGCCAGCAGCTTGGGAGCGGGACAGGGCTCCTACGAGCAGTACTTC. Amino acid sequence: CASSLGAGQGSYEQYF. The gene calls are TRBV5-6 and TRBJ2-7; 9 nucleotides agree with TRBD1. J lost 0 bases, V lost 0 bases, and 4 bases had no gene match. The CDR3 loop spans 16 amino acids. Germline V gene sequence: CDR1 SGHDT, CDR2 YYEEEE.